One sample yielded the 28 T cell receptor beta chains listed below, sequenced in a study of CD8 T cells in Susac syndrome. An amount of RNA that ranged from roughly 0.5 to 1 ug was reverse transcribed with random hexamers. Via MiXCR, TCRdb re-called the immunoSEQ multiplex PCR reads, giving one row per CDR3 protein. The data hold around 81,000 distinct CDR3 sequences, with roughly 94% observed a single time. What was sequenced was CD8+ T cells from PBMCs. The receptors come from a human donor with Susac syndrome.

The J gene is TRBJ2-7, the V gene TRBV29-1, with TRBD1 as a possible D gene (6 bases). Trimming cost V 0 bases and J 3 bases, with 18 bases left between them. The CDR3 has 16 residues. The V gene's germline CDR1 is SQVTM and CDR2 ANQGSEA. In DNA, the CDR3 is TGCAGCGTTGAAGATCAGATTGGGACATTGGTCTACGAGCAGTACTTC. Translated, it gives CSVEDQIGTLVYEQYF.

The gene calls are TRBV7-9 and TRBJ2-1, with D perhaps matching TRBD2 (6 bases). There are 14 residues in the CDR3. Per the germline V gene, CDR1 is SEHNR and CDR2 is FQNEAQ (reference sequence). With 7 bases removed from V and 4 bases from J, the gap between germline ends came to 14 bases. Here the CDR3 reads CASTHWRAYNEQFF. As DNA, the CDR3 is TGTGCCAGCACCCATTGGAGGGCTTACAATGAGCAGTTCTTC.

This chain uses TRBV11-1 with TRBJ2-5; no reliable D call. The V end was cut by 4 bases, the J end by 0 bases, with 9 bases between. Germline V gene data show CDR1 as SGHAT and CDR2 as FQDESV (reference sequence). The CDR3 runs to 14 residues. This CDR3 is CASSSRANQETQYF. The CDR3 DNA follows: TGTGCCAGCAGCTCCCGAGCGAACCAAGAGACCCAGTACTTC.

V gene TRBV14 combines with J gene TRBJ2-6, with D hard to call. The CDR3 is made up of 15 amino acids. Germline V gives CDR1 SGHDN, CDR2 FVKESK. V dropped 4 bases and J dropped 2 bases, with 9 bases sitting between them. The CDR3 nucleotides are TGTGCCAGCAGCCCGCTTCTAGCTGGGGCCAACGTCCTGACTTTC. As protein: CASSPLLAGANVLTF.

This clonotype has more than one count but fewer than ten. The V call is TRBV7-6, the J call TRBJ1-2; 12 bases agree with TRBD1. The CDR3 covers 15 residues. V lost 1 base and J lost 6; bases outside the gene matches: 3. Germline CDR1 SGHVS, CDR2 FNYEAQ. The CDR3 DNA reads as TGTGCCAGCAGCTTAGTGGGACAGGGGGCCGATGGCTACACCTTC. Protein product: CASSLVGQGADGYTF.

This sequence joins TRBV27 and TRBJ2-2; D is possibly TRBD1 (5 bases). V was shortened by 3 bases and J by 5 bases, with 10 bases between the two germline ends. The CDR3 sequence is 14 residues long. Germline V gene sequence: CDR1 MNHEY, CDR2 SMNVEV (reference sequence). As DNA, the CDR3 is TGTGCCAGCAGTTTGGGGCACGTGACCGGGGAGCTGTTTTTT. It codes for CASSLGHVTGELFF.

The V gene is TRBV7-9, the J gene TRBJ2-1; unclear D gene. This CDR3 spans 11 amino acids. Germline V gives CDR1 SEHNR, CDR2 FQNEAQ (reference sequence). The germline V and J ends were trimmed by 10 bases and 8 bases, with 12 bases remaining between them. The CDR3 region is CATRVLDEQFF. DNA of the CDR3: TGTGCCACTAGGGTATTGGATGAGCAGTTCTTC. The full variable domain, completed using reference TRBV7-9 and TRBJ2-1, is DTGVSQNPRHKITKRGQNVTFRCDPISEHNRLYWYRQTLGQGPEFLTYFQNEAQLEKSRLLSDRFSAERPKGSFSTLEIQRTEQGDSAMYLCATRVLDEQFFGPGTRLTVL.

CDR3 bases: TGCAGTGCACCGACTAGCGGGAGCTTGGTCTCCTACAATGAGCAGTTCTTC. This gives the protein CSAPTSGSLVSYNEQFF. The V and J genes are TRBV20-1 and TRBJ2-1, with TRBD2 identical over 12 bases. This CDR3 has 17 residues. V lost 6 bases and J lost 0; bases outside the gene matches: 9. Germline values: CDR1 DFQATT, CDR2 SNEGSKA (reference sequence).

This chain joins TRBV7-2 and TRBJ2-7; TRBD2 aligns across 7 bases. CDR1 and CDR2 from the germline V gene are SGHTA and FQGNSA. The CDR3 has 16 amino acids. Trimming cost V 0 bases and J 6 bases; bases outside gene matches: 11. The CDR3 nucleotides read TGTGCCAGCAGCTTAGCGCTGGGCGGGGGAGGAGGCGAGCAGTACTTC. Its translation is CASSLALGGGGGEQYF.

V is TRBV21-1 and J is TRBJ2-5; the table assigns TRBD2, which was not confirmed against the DNA. TRBV21-1 is deemed a pseudogene. This CDR3 is 20 amino acids long. DNA for the CDR3: TGTGCCAGCAGCGACCGACTAGCGGGGAGAGTCCCCATTTACCAAGAGACCCAGTACTTC. It encodes CASSDRLAGRVPIYQETQYF.

The chain uses TRBV27 and TRBJ2-3; 8 bases are a match to TRBD2. CDR1 MNHEY and CDR2 SMNVEV come from the germline V gene (reference sequence). The CDR3 contains 15 residues. The ends lost 5 bases at V and 1 base at J; junction bases unmatched: 5. The CDR3 is CASSQPTSGTDTQYF. CDR3 DNA sequence: TGTGCCAGCAGTCAACCGACTAGCGGCACAGATACGCAGTATTTT.

This chain links TRBV7-3 with TRBJ2-3; D call uncertain. Germline V gene sequence: CDR1 SGHTA, CDR2 FQGTGA. With 6 bases removed from V and 0 bases from J, the gap between germline ends came to 10 bases. This CDR3 region has 14 residues. CDR3 residues: CASSRAGSTDTQYF. CDR3 coding DNA: TGTGCCAGCAGTCGCGCTGGTAGCACAGATACGCAGTATTTT.

The chain employs TRBV13 and TRBJ2-7; D gene unclear. Germline V gene sequence: CDR1 PRHDT, CDR2 FYEKMQ (reference sequence). The V end lost 0 bases, the J end lost 6 bases, and 12 bases lay between the germline ends. This CDR3 has 14 residues. The CDR3 sequence: CASSLGNIIGEQYF. The CDR3 DNA reads TGTGCCAGCAGCTTAGGCAACATCATCGGCGAGCAGTACTTC.

The J gene is TRBJ2-2, the V gene TRBV19; D is perhaps TRBD2 (6 bases). The CDR3 sequence is 14 residues long. V was trimmed by 5 bases and J by 6 bases, leaving 13 bases between them. The germline V gene has CDR1 LNHDA and CDR2 SQIVND (reference sequence). The CDR3 loop reads CASSRREWSGELFF. The CDR3 region has the DNA TGTGCCAGTAGTCGGAGGGAGTGGTCCGGGGAGCTGTTTTTT.

The rearrangement joins TRBV5-8 to TRBJ1-2; D call uncertain. Germline lookup yields CDR1 SGHTS and CDR2 YDEGEE. Trimming took off 0 bases at V and 5 bases at J, with 5 bases between the two ends. The CDR3 spans 12 residues. The CDR3 DNA sequence: TGTGCCAGCAGCTTGGGCCCATATGGCTACACCTTC. Translating gives CASSLGPYGYTF.

V and J are TRBV3-1 and TRBJ2-7; D is possibly TRBD2 (6 bases). V lost 3 bases to trimming and J lost 4 bases, with 16 bases between them. This CDR3 has 15 amino acids. CDR1 and CDR2 (germline): LGHDT, YNNKEL (reference sequence). CDR3 nucleotide sequence: TGTGCCAGCAGCCACCCGGGAGCCCACTCTTACGAGCAGTACTTC. This sequence encodes CASSHPGAHSYEQYF.

The chain carries TRBV5-6 and TRBJ1-3, with TRBD1 as a possible D gene (6 bases). The CDR3 is 13 residues long. V lost 3 bases and J lost 5, with 9 bases in between. Germline V gene data show CDR1 as SGHDT and CDR2 as YYEEEE. CDR3 bases: TGTGCCAGCAGCTGGGGGGACAGAAACACCATATATTTT. This translates into CASSWGDRNTIYF.

The rearrangement uses TRBV15 and TRBJ2-3; D is ambiguous. The V and J ends lost 8 bases and 5 bases respectively, with 14 bases between them. Germline V gene lookup returns CDR1 LNHNV and CDR2 YYDKDF (reference sequence). This CDR3 contains 13 residues. The CDR3 DNA sequence: TGTGCCACCTCCATCGGATCCAAAGATACGCAGTATTTT. Its translation is CATSIGSKDTQYF. Supplemented by reference TRBV15 and TRBJ2-3, the full variable domain reads DAMVIQNPRYQVTQFGKPVTLSCSQTLNHNVMYWYQQKSSQAPKLLFHYYDKDFNNEADTPDNFQSRRPNTSFCFLDIRSPGLGDTAMYLCATSIGSKDTQYFGPGTRLTVL.

This chain uses TRBV13 with TRBJ2-1; no clear D. The CDR3 extends over 15 amino acids. Germline V gene sequence: CDR1 PRHDT, CDR2 FYEKMQ (reference sequence). Trimming pared 1 base from V and 1 base from J, leaving 8 bases between. In DNA form, the CDR3 reads TGTGCCAGCAGCTTAGAACAGTCATCCTACAATGAGCAGTTCTTC. Its protein is CASSLEQSSYNEQFF. Looking up the rest from reference TRBV13 and TRBJ2-1 gives the full variable domain: AAGVIQSPRHLIKEKRETATLKCYPIPRHDTVYWYQQGPGQDPQFLISFYEKMQSDKGSIPDRFSAQQFSDYHSELNMSSLELGDSALYFCASSLEQSSYNEQFFGPGTRLTVL.

Only one count was recorded for this clonotype. The gene calls are TRBV4-3 and TRBJ2-5, with D possibly being TRBD2 (5 bases). Germline CDR1 LGHNA, CDR2 YSLEER. The CDR3 has 15 residues. V lost 0 bases and J lost 3, with 11 bases in between. DNA for the CDR3: TGCGCCAGCAGCCAAGAAAGAGGGTCCGAAGAGACCCAGTACTTC. Its translation: CASSQERGSEETQYF.

The chain is built from TRBV30 and TRBJ2-2; possible D gene TRBD1, 5 bases. Per germline, CDR1 GTSNPN and CDR2 SVGIG (reference sequence). The CDR3 is 13 residues long. The V end was cut by 0 bases, the J end by 3 bases, with 5 bases between. Here the CDR3 reads CAWSVGDTGELFF. CDR3 in DNA: TGTGCCTGGAGTGTAGGGGACACCGGGGAGCTGTTTTTT.

V gene TRBV29-1 combines with J gene TRBJ2-5; 9 positions agree with TRBD2. CDR1 and CDR2 from the germline V gene are SQVTM and ANQGSEA. V was pared by 3 bases and J by 0 bases, with 5 bases of the junction left unmatched. This CDR3 spans 15 amino acids. The CDR3: CSVESGGSYQETQYF. The CDR3 region has the DNA TGCAGCGTTGAGAGCGGGGGGTCGTACCAAGAGACCCAGTACTTC.

The rearrangement joins TRBV11-1 to TRBJ2-1; D perhaps matches TRBD2 (5 bases). Trimming stripped 5 bases from V and 6 bases from J, with 20 bases between. CDR1 and CDR2 (germline): SGHAT, FQDESV (reference sequence). CDR3 size: 16 residues. CDR3 in DNA: TGTGCCAGCAGCACCTCTTTAGCGCTTACCGGCAATGAGCAGTTCTTC. This sequence encodes CASSTSLALTGNEQFF.

This chain links TRBV27 with TRBJ2-1; the D gene could be TRBD1 or TRBD2 (5 bases each). The CDR3 is 12 residues long. Germline loops: CDR1 MNHEY, CDR2 SMNVEV (reference sequence). V lost 1 base, J lost 9 bases, and 7 bases lay in between. CDR3 residues: CASSLWGSEQFF. The DNA for the CDR3 is TGTGCCAGCAGTTTATGGGGGAGTGAGCAGTTCTTC.

The V and J genes are TRBV7-8 and TRBJ2-7, with a tentative D call TRBD2 (6 bases). V was clipped by 6 bases and J by 2 bases, with 17 bases between them. From germline, CDR1 is SGHVS and CDR2 FQNEAQ. The CDR3 length is 15 residues. CDR3 sequence (DNA): TGTGCCAGCAGGACTAGGGGCGGGAATACCTACGAGCAGTACTTC. This translates into CASRTRGGNTYEQYF.

This chain links TRBV5-1 with TRBJ1-2; D gene ambiguous. V shed 1 base and J shed 0 bases, with 10 bases lying between them. The germline V gene encodes CDR1 SGHRS and CDR2 YFSETQ. This CDR3 comprises 15 residues. The DNA of the CDR3 is TGCGCCAGCAGCTTGAATGGCCAGCCTAACTATGGCTACACCTTC. Residues: CASSLNGQPNYGYTF.

The genes are TRBV3-1 and TRBJ1-1, with 8 bases that match TRBD1. The junction had 2 bases not matched to a gene; V was cut back by 1 base and J by 4 bases. The CDR3 runs to 14 residues. Germline CDR1 reads LGHDT; CDR2 reads YNNKEL (reference sequence). CDR3 in DNA: TGTGCCAGCAGCCAAGTGGACAGGGCCACTGAAGCTTTCTTT. Protein sequence: CASSQVDRATEAFF.

The chain uses TRBV6-2 or TRBV6-3 and TRBJ2-5; TRBD2 agrees at 14 bases. Trimming at V came to 2 bases and at J to 5 bases, leaving 4 bases not matched to a gene. Germline values: CDR1 MNHEY, CDR2 SVGEGT. This CDR3 has 16 amino acids. CDR3 residues: CASSYLGLAGDETQYF. The CDR3 DNA is TGTGCCAGCAGTTACCTGGGACTAGCGGGAGATGAGACCCAGTACTTC.